The clone carrying this TCR beta chain was recorded many times. Its matching antigen is unknown. This entry is derived from a study of Graves' ophthalmopathy and Graves' hyperthyroidism. General study findings and limits: The model predicted progression of ophthalmopathy with a sensitivity of 60% to 71%, and its specificity was about 76%.

The study amplified TCR beta CDR3 regions using RNA transcripts. RT-PCR in the first round used HTBI primers; a second-round multiplex PCR followed. TCRdb passed the multiplex PCR reads through MiXCR, listing each CDR3 protein once. The sample carries approximately 700,000 distinct CDR3 sequences, just over 40% recorded once. Specimen: peripheral blood. This receptor was taken from an adult man with Graves' ophthalmopathy.

CDR3 sequence reads: CSVLGLAGVGETQYF. The CDR3 DNA reads as TGCAGCGTTTTGGGACTAGCGGGAGTGGGAGAGACCCAGTACTTC. The chain combines TRBV29-1 with TRBJ2-5; 14 nucleotides agree with TRBD2. CDR1 and CDR2 from the germline V gene are SQVTM and ANQGSEA. V was clipped by 5 bases and J by 4 bases; unmatched bases: 6. The CDR3 totals 15 residues.